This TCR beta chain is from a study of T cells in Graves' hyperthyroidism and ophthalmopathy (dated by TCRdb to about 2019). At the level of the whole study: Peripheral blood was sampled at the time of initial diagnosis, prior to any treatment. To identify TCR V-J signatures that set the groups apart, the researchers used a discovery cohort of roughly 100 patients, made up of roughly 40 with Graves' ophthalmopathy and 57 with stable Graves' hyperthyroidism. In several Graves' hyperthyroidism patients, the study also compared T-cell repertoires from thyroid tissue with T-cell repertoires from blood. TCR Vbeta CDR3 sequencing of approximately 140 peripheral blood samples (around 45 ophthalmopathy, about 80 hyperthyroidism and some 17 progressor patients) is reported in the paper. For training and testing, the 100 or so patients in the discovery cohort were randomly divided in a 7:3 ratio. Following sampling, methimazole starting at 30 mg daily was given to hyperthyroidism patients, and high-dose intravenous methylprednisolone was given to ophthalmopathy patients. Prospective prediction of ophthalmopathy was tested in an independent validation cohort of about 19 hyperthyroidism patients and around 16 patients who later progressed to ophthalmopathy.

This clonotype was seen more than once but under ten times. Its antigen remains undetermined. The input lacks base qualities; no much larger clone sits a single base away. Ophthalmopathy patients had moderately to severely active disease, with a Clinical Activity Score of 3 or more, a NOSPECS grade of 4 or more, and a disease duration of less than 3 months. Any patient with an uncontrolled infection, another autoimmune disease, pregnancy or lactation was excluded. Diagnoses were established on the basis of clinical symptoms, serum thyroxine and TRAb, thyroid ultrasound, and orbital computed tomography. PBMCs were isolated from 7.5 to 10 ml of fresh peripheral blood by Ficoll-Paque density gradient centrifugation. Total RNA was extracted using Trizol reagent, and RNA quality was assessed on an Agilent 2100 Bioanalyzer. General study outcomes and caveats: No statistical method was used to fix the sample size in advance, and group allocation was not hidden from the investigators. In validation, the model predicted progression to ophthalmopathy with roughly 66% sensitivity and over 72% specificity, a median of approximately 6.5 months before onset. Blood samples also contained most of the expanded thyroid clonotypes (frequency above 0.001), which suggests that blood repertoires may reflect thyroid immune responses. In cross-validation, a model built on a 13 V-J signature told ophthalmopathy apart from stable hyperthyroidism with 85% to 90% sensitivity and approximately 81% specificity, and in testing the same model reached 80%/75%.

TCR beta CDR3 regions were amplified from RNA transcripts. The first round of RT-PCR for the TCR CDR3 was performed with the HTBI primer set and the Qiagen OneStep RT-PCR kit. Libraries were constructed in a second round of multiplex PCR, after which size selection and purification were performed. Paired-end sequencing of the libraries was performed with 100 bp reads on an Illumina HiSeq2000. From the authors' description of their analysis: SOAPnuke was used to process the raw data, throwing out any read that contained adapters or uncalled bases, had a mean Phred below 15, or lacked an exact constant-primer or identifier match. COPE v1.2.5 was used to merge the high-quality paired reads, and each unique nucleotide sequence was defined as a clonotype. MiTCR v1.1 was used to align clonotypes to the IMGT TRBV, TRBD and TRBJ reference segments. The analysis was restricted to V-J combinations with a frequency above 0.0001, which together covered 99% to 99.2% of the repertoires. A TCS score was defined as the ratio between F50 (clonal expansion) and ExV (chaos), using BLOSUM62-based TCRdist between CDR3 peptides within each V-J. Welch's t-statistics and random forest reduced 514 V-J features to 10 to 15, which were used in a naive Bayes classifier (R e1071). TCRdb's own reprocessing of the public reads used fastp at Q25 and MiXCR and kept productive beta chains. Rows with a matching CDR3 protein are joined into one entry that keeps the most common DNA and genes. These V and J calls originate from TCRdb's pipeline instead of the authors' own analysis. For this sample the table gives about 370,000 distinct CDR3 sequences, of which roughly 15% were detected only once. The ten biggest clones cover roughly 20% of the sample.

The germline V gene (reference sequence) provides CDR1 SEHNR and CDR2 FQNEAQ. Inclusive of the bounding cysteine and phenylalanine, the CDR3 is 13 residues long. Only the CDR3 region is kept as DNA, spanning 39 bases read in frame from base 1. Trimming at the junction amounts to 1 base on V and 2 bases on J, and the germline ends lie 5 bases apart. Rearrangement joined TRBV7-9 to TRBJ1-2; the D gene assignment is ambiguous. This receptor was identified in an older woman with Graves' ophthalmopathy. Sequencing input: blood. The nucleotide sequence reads TGTGCCAGCAGCTTAGTTGGGAACTATGGCTACACCTTC. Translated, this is CASSLVGNYGYTF.